This paragraph reports one T cell receptor beta chain. This entry belongs to a study of blood T cell repertoires in COVID-19. In the study overall: The United States, Italy and Spain provided the acute and convalescent COVID-19 samples.

Clones were read by immunoSEQ multiplex PCR, and TCRdb kept only the in-frame ones, dropping some. The sample comprises 380,000 or so clones, 87% of which are singletons, and approximately 1.2% rests with the top ten. Germline CDR1 reads LNHDA; CDR2 reads SQIVND (reference sequence). The CDR3 runs 12 residues. V lost 7 bases and J lost 5, with 11 bases in between. What the recovered Cohort 3 donors had was two negative PCRs, clearance, or symptom resolution. This TCR was sampled from a man aged 25-45 years who had recovered from COVID-19. The V gene is TRBV19, the J gene TRBJ1-2; tentatively, D is TRBD1 (6 bases). Sequenced sample: PBMCs or T cells enriched from blood (not recorded which). CDR3: CASTGTTYGYTF. DNA of the CDR3: TGTGCCAGTACCGGGACAACTTATGGCTACACCTTC.